The 24 T cell receptor beta chains in this list originate from one sample, sequenced in a study of technical replicates of blood from four donors (dated by TCRdb to about 2017). The method behind the library was the immunoSEQ multiplex PCR assay. TCRdb's version of the immuneACCESS table is confined to in-frame rearrangements and falls short of the full clone set. An unresolved V gene accounts for under half of the shortfall where checked; the remainder is of unknown origin. The sample table shows tens of thousands of clones, and 90% to 95% are seen once. The top ten hold about 3.6% of the sample. Source material: PBMCs. The receptors were sampled from a human donor in good health. Some clones in this sample may be carry-over from other donors' samples.

V usage is TRBV7-2 and J usage is TRBJ2-1; 9 positions match TRBD1. From germline, CDR1 is SGHTA and CDR2 FQGNSA. This CDR3 has 18 residues. With V trimmed by 5 bases and J by 4 bases, 15 bases remained unmatched. The CDR3 spells CASSDQKVSGQGYNEQFF. The DNA of the CDR3 is TGTGCCAGCAGCGACCAAAAGGTGTCAGGACAGGGGTACAATGAGCAGTTCTTC.

V usage is TRBV27 and J usage is TRBJ1-5; 8 positions match TRBD1. Germline lookup yields CDR1 MNHEY and CDR2 SMNVEV (reference sequence). V was pared by 3 bases and J by 6 bases, with 7 bases of the junction left unmatched. The CDR3 covers 15 residues. The DNA for the CDR3 is TGTGCCAGCAGTTTTGGCAGGGGGCGAGGTCAGCCCCAGCATTTT. Protein: CASSFGRGRGQPQHF.

The rearrangement links TRBV30 to TRBJ1-1; D is unresolved. CDR1 and CDR2 (germline): GTSNPN, SVGIG (reference sequence). This CDR3 comprises 16 residues. Trimming stripped 2 bases from V and 1 base from J, with 17 bases between. The CDR3 DNA sequence: TGTGCCTGGAGTTTCGGGGTCCTACGACCGAACACTGAAGCTTTCTTT. It translates to CAWSFGVLRPNTEAFF.

The V gene is TRBV5-1, the J gene TRBJ2-7, with 7 bases lining up with TRBD1. The CDR3 runs 14 residues. Germline V gene sequence: CDR1 SGHRS, CDR2 YFSETQ. V lost 2 bases to trimming and J lost 7 bases; unmatched junction nucleotides: 9. The CDR3 DNA reads as TGCGCCAGCAGCTTTGACCCGGGACAGTATGAGCAGTACTTC. Translated: CASSFDPGQYEQYF.

The chain has TRBV30 and TRBJ1-1; 10 positions match TRBD1. CDR1 is GTSNPN and CDR2 is SVGIG in the germline V gene (reference sequence). This CDR3 has 20 residues. Trimming took 1 base from V and 0 from J; bases not matched to a gene: 17. DNA of the CDR3: TGTGCCTGGAGTGGTATCCCATTCTCAGGACAGGGGGTTATGAACACTGAAGCTTTCTTT. Protein sequence: CAWSGIPFSGQGVMNTEAFF.

In its sample, this clone was seen once. The rearrangement links TRBV5-6 to TRBJ2-3; 12 bases agree with TRBD2. The V segment lost 1 base and the J segment 3 bases; nucleotides outside the gene matches: 0. Germline values: CDR1 SGHDT, CDR2 YYEEEE. The CDR3 extends over 15 amino acids. CDR3 DNA: TGTGCCAGCAGCTTGCTAGCGGGAGGGACAGATACGCAGTATTTT. This codes for CASSLLAGGTDTQYF.

The chain joins TRBV2 to TRBJ2-3, with 8 bases lining up with TRBD2. This CDR3 region has 14 residues. Germline V gives CDR1 SNHLY, CDR2 FYNNEI. J was trimmed by 5 bases and V by 8 bases; bases with no gene match: 9. For the CDR3, the DNA is TGTGCCAGCCTATTAGGGCTAGCGGGAGATACGCAGTATTTT. Its protein is CASLLGLAGDTQYF.

The table lists this clone with a count of one. V gene TRBV18 combines with J gene TRBJ1-5; 8 bases are shared with TRBD1. The CDR3 contains 16 residues. The trim removed 3 bases at V and 2 bases at J, leaving 6 bases unmatched. Germline values: CDR1 KGHSH, CDR2 LQKENI. As DNA, the CDR3 is TGTGCCAGCTCACCGCTCGGGACAGGTGGCAATCAGCCCCAGCATTTT. This gives the protein CASSPLGTGGNQPQHF.

The genes are TRBV5-1 and TRBJ2-7; TRBD2 agrees at 8 bases. Germline values: CDR1 SGHRS, CDR2 YFSETQ. The V segment lost 4 bases and the J segment 3 bases; nucleotides outside the gene matches: 3. The CDR3 consists of 13 residues. The CDR3 protein is CASSGGGHYEQYF. The CDR3 nucleotides are TGCGCCAGCAGCGGCGGGGGGCACTACGAGCAGTACTTC.

J is TRBJ2-1 and V is TRBV11-2, with D maybe TRBD2 (5 bases). The CDR3 is 15 amino acids. V gave up 5 bases and J gave up 4 bases, with 15 bases separating them. Germline V gene lookup returns CDR1 SGHAT and CDR2 FQNNGV. CDR3 nucleotide sequence: TGTGCCAGCAGCCCCGGGCCCTCGGGATACAATGAGCAGTTCTTC. Amino acid sequence: CASSPGPSGYNEQFF.

The chain links TRBV18 to TRBJ2-2; the D gene is possibly TRBD1 (6 bases). Germline V gene sequence: CDR1 KGHSH, CDR2 LQKENI. The V end lost 3 bases, the J end lost 4 bases, and 9 bases lay between the germline ends. This CDR3 comprises 14 residues. The CDR3 sequence is CASSPGQATGELFF. CDR3 DNA sequence: TGTGCCAGCTCACCGGGACAAGCCACCGGGGAGCTGTTTTTT. Combining the CDR3 with reference TRBV18 and TRBJ2-2 gives the whole variable domain NAGVMQNPRHLVRRRGQEARLRCSPMKGHSHVYWYRQLPEEGLKFMVYLQKENIIDESGMPKERFSAEFPKEGPSILRIQQVVRGDSAAYFCASSPGQATGELFFGEGSRLTVL.

The V and J genes are TRBV6-6 and TRBJ2-5; possibly TRBD2 for D (5 bases). Trimming took 0 bases from V and 1 from J, leaving 9 bases between them. Germline values: CDR1 MNHNY, CDR2 SVGAGI (reference sequence). The CDR3 spans 15 residues. DNA of the CDR3: TGTGCCAGCAGTTACTCGAGCCTAGCCCAAGAGACCCAGTACTTC. It specifies CASSYSSLAQETQYF.

The chain links TRBV4-2 to TRBJ2-1; 9 positions agree with TRBD2. With V trimmed by 0 bases and J by 4 bases, 10 bases remained unmatched. Germline CDR1 and CDR2: LGHNA and YNFKEQ. The CDR3 is 18 residues long. The CDR3 DNA reads TGTGCCAGCAGCCAAGAAGCGAGCGCGGGGGGGCCGTACAATGAGCAGTTCTTC. This encodes CASSQEASAGGPYNEQFF.

The rearrangement uses TRBV5-1 and TRBJ2-1; 15 bases line up with TRBD2. The CDR3 has 19 amino acids. From germline, CDR1 is SGHRS and CDR2 YFSETQ. J was trimmed by 4 bases and V by 4 bases; bases with no gene match: 12. CDR3 residues: CASSPGLAGGRVVYNEQFF. The CDR3 nucleotides read TGCGCCAGCAGCCCGGGACTAGCGGGGGGCCGGGTTGTATACAATGAGCAGTTCTTC.

This chain links TRBV10-2 with TRBJ2-5, with a tentative D call TRBD2 (5 bases). V gave up 5 bases and J gave up 7 bases, with 17 bases separating them. CDR3 length equals 14 residues. The germline V gene has CDR1 WSHSY and CDR2 SAAADI. In DNA form, the CDR3 reads TGCGCCAGCAGTCCGACGGACTTCAGGCGGACCCAGTACTTC. Residues: CASSPTDFRRTQYF.

This chain connects TRBV25-1 to TRBJ1-2; TRBD1 matches at 10 bases. CDR3 length equals 15 residues. The trim removed 6 bases at V and 4 bases at J, leaving 8 bases unmatched. Germline V CDR1 and CDR2: MGHDK, SYGVNS. CDR3 in amino acids: CASRGDRGLPYGYTF. The CDR3 region has the DNA TGTGCCAGCAGGGGAGACAGGGGGCTCCCCTATGGCTACACCTTC.

A note on this clone: The sample carries other DNA sequences with the same CDR3. V usage is TRBV19 and J usage is TRBJ1-1; D not resolved. Germline values: CDR1 LNHDA, CDR2 SQIVND (reference sequence). V lost 3 bases and J lost 1, with 6 bases in between. The CDR3 extends over 13 amino acids. CDR3 region: CASSIRENTEAFF. The CDR3 DNA follows: TGTGCCAGTAGTATCCGGGAGAACACTGAAGCTTTCTTT.

The genes are TRBV29-1 and TRBJ2-1, with 10 bases lining up with TRBD2. Looked up from germline, CDR1 is SQVTM and CDR2 is ANQGSEA. The CDR3 sequence is 16 residues long. J gave up 9 bases and V 6 bases, and 17 bases lay outside the gene matches. CDR3 DNA sequence: TGCAGCGTGAGGCCGACTAGCGGGTCTCCCCGGGGTGAGCAGTTCTTC. Encoded protein: CSVRPTSGSPRGEQFF.

V is TRBV4-3 and J is TRBJ1-2; D unresolved. V was cut by 0 bases and J by 11 bases, with 7 bases left in between. The germline V gene encodes CDR1 LGHNA and CDR2 YSLEER. This CDR3 region has 11 residues. The chain's CDR3 is CASSQEDNYTF. Written as DNA, the CDR3 is TGCGCCAGCAGCCAAGAAGACAATTACACCTTC.

J is TRBJ1-2 and V is TRBV6-6; the D is unclear. The CDR3 contains 14 residues. V was pared by 0 bases and J by 4 bases, with 9 bases between. Germline assignment: CDR1 MNHNY and CDR2 SVGAGI (reference sequence). The CDR3 nucleotides read TGTGCCAGCAGTTACTCCGCGGGTGCCTATGGCTACACCTTC. It yields the protein CASSYSAGAYGYTF.

The chain couples TRBV4-3 to TRBJ2-3; 10 nucleotides match TRBD2. Germline CDR1 reads LGHNA; CDR2 reads YSLEER. The CDR3 runs 19 residues. J was trimmed by 0 bases and V by 0 bases; bases with no gene match: 9. CDR3: CASSQDWGRLAGSTDTQYF. CDR3 sequence (DNA): TGCGCCAGCAGCCAAGATTGGGGGCGACTAGCGGGTAGCACAGATACGCAGTATTTT.

J is TRBJ2-7 and V is TRBV7-2; TRBD1 might be the D (5 bases). This CDR3 has 15 residues. Between the trimmed V and J ends, which lost 4 bases and 5 bases, there was a span of 18 bases. In germline, CDR1 is SGHTA, CDR2 FQGNSA. For the CDR3, the DNA is TGTGCCAGCAGCTCCCGAGTGACAGTTGCCCACGAGCAGTACTTC. Protein: CASSSRVTVAHEQYF.

The V and J genes are TRBV29-1 and TRBJ2-2, with D unclear. Germline CDR1 reads SQVTM; CDR2 reads ANQGSEA. The CDR3 runs to 13 residues. Trimming left V 3 bases short and J 5 bases short, with 10 bases between. CDR3 in DNA: TGCAGCGTTGAGGATGGAGAGACCGGGGAGCTGTTTTTT. Its translation: CSVEDGETGELFF.

V usage is TRBV10-3 and J usage is TRBJ2-7; 10 nucleotides agree with TRBD2. CDR1 and CDR2 (germline): ENHRY, SYGVKD. The ends lost 2 bases at V and 6 bases at J; junction bases unmatched: 4. CDR3 length: 14 amino acids. The CDR3 protein is CAISESGGAAEQYF. The CDR3 DNA reads as TGTGCCATCAGTGAGAGCGGGGGGGCCGCCGAGCAGTACTTC.